Below, one TCR beta chain is given with its context. As yet, its antigen is unknown. A 6-nucleotide sample barcode was carried by the UMIs, which template switching added. TCRdb re-called the 5' RACE reads and gives one entry per CDR3 protein, without DNA. This specimen shows a few hundred thousand distinct CDR3 sequences; the ten leading clones hold roughly 5.8%. This sample is drawn from a study of monozygotic twins with inflammatory bowel disease. Study results and caveats: Twins with IBD had fewer clonotypes in common with others than healthy twins, particularly during disease activity.

The CDR3 runs 18 residues. Germline values: CDR1 MDHEN, CDR2 SYDVKM. Sequenced material: blood. The V call is TRBV28, the J call TRBJ2-5; TCRdb lists TRBD2, though no DNA is available to test this call. The source of this sequence is a human donor with ulcerative colitis or Crohn's disease, or a healthy co-twin of an affected twin (not recorded which). The CDR3 protein is CASSPRRKYSGGKETQYF.